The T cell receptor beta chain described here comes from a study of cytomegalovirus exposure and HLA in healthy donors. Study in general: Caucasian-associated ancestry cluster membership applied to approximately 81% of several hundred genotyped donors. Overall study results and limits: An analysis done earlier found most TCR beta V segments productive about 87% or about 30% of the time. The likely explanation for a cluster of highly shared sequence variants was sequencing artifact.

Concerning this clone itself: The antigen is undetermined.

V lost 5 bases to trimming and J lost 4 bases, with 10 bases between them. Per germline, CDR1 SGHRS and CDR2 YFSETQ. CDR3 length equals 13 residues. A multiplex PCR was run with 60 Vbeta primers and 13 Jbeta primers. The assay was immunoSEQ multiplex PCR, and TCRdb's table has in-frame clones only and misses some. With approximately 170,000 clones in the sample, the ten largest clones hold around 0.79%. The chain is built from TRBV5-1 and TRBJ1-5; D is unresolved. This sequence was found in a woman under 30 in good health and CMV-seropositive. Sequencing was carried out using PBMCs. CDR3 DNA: TGCGCCAGCAGAAGTGGGGAGAATCAGCCCCAGCATTTT. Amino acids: CASRSGENQPQHF.